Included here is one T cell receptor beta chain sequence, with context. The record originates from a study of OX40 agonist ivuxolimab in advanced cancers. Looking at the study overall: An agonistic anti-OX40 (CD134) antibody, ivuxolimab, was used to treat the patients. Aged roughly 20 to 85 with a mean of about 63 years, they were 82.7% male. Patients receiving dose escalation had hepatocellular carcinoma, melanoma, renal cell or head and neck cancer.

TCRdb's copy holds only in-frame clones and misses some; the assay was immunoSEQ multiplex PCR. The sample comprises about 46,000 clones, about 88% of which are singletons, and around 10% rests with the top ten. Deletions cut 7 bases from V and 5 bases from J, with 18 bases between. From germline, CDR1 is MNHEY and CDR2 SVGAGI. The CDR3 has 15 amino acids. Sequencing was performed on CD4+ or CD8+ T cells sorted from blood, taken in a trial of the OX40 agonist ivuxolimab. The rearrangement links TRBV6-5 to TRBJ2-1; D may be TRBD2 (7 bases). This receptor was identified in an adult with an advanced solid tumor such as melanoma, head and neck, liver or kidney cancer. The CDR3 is CASTPGGGPNNEQFF. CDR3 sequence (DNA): TGTGCCAGCACCCCCGGCGGGGGCCCCAACAATGAGCAGTTCTTC.